This T cell receptor beta chain derives from a study of OX40 agonist ivuxolimab in advanced cancers. Study-wide background: Hepatocellular carcinoma, melanoma, renal cell or head and neck cancer occurred in dose-escalation patients.

The table came from immunoSEQ multiplex PCR; TCRdb's copy has only in-frame clones and leaves some out. Of roughly 75,000 clones in the sample, more than 70% were seen once. Germline values: CDR1 SGHNT, CDR2 YYREEE (reference sequence). CDR3 length: 13 residues. The V and J ends lost 4 bases and 5 bases respectively, with 12 bases between them. Study-level findings and limits: Fewer expanded clones were found on average in CD4+ than in CD8+ T cells.

With regard to this clone: Its cognate antigen is unknown.

This TCR came from an adult with an advanced solid tumor such as melanoma, head and neck, liver or kidney cancer. This specimen consisted of CD4+ or CD8+ T cells sorted from blood, obtained in a trial of the OX40 agonist ivuxolimab. This rearrangement joins TRBV5-4 to TRBJ2-5, with a possible D match to TRBD2 (5 bases). CDR3 sequence: CASSTPGEETQYF. CDR3 nucleotide sequence: TGTGCCAGCAGCACCCCCGGGGAGGAGACCCAGTACTTC.